There are many counts of the clone carrying this T cell receptor beta chain. The antigen is undetermined. The making of cDNA relied on 5'RACE with 10-nucleotide random UMIs. Sequencing runs each yielded over 180 million TCR-beta sequences from 15-18 subjects. Using its own MiXCR run on the 5' RACE reads, TCRdb lists one record per CDR3 protein. The table includes more than 45,000 distinct CDR3 sequences, under 4.5% detected once. The sample comes from a study of neurological immune-mediated disorders. General study results and limits: In HTLV-1-associated myelopathy, TCR clonal expansion was greatest, whereas multiple sclerosis had the least, falling below healthy controls. One related-CDR3 cluster, found by phylogenetic grouping, held repertoires of 18 of 34 multiple sclerosis patients and is a possible signature.

V shed 5 bases and J 0 bases; nucleotides not matched to a gene: 6. CDR3 length equals 16 residues. Germline loops: CDR1 SGHVS, CDR2 FQNEAQ. Sequencing input: PBMCs. The J gene is TRBJ2-3, the V gene TRBV7-8; 9 nucleotides line up with TRBD2. This sequence originates from a woman in her 30s with multiple sclerosis. CDR3 bases: TGTGCCAGCAGCCCGGCTAGCGGGGAAAGCACAGATACGCAGTATTTT. Translating gives CASSPASGESTDTQYF.